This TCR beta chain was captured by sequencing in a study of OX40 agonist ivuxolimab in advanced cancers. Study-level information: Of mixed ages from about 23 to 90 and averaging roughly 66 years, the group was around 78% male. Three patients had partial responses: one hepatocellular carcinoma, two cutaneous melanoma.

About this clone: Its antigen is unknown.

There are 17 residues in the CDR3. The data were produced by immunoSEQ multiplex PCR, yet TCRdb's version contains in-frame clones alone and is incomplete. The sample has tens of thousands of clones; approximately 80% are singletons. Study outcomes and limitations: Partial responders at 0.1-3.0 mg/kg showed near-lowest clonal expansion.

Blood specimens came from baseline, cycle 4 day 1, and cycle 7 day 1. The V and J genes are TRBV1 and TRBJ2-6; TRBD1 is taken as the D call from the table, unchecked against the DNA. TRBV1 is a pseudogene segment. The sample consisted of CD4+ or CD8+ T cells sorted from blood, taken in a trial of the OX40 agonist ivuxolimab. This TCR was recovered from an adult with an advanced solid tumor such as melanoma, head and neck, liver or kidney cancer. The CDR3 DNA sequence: TGCACCAGCAGCATTAAACGTGCACAAAGTCGGGCCAACGTCCTGACTTTC. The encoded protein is CTSSIKRAQSRANVLTF.